This TCR beta chain is from a study of blood T cell repertoires in COVID-19. The germline V and J ends were trimmed by 0 bases and 8 bases, with 4 bases remaining between them. CDR3 length: 12 amino acids. CDR1 and CDR2 from the germline V gene are LGHDT and YNNKEL (reference sequence). The data were produced by immunoSEQ multiplex PCR, yet TCRdb's version contains in-frame clones alone and is incomplete. The sample includes 150,000 to 200,000 clones, around 84% of them seen just once. The sample was peripheral blood. This sequence originates from a woman older than 75 with acute or convalescent COVID-19. The chain joins TRBV3-1 (or the pseudogene TRBV3-2) to TRBJ2-2; D is ambiguous. The CDR3 sequence is CASSQDTGELFF. The CDR3 nucleotides read TGTGCCAGCAGCCAAGATACAGGGGAGCTGTTTTTT.